The clone carrying this T cell receptor (beta chain) was picked up many times. Germline-derived CDR1 and CDR2 are MNHEY and SVGEGT. Trimming took off 8 bases at V and 4 bases at J, with 24 bases between the two ends. CDR3 size: 17 residues. The data were obtained in a study of T cells in Graves' hyperthyroidism and ophthalmopathy. RNA transcripts yielded amplified TCR beta CDR3 regions. An initial round of RT-PCR targeting the TCR CDR3 relied on the HTBI primer set. TCRdb fed the multiplex PCR reads into MiXCR, producing one record per CDR3 protein. The sample holds approximately 300,000 distinct CDR3 sequences, over 15% seen once.

The specimen sequenced was blood. The chain uses TRBV6-2 or TRBV6-3 and TRBJ2-1, with a tentative D call TRBD1 (6 bases). The TCR originated in a woman aged 55 to 70 with Graves' ophthalmopathy. In DNA, the CDR3 is TGTGCCAGCCGTCCCTCGGGATTTGGGGGCGAGTACAATGAGCAGTTCTTC. The encoded protein is CASRPSGFGGEYNEQFF.